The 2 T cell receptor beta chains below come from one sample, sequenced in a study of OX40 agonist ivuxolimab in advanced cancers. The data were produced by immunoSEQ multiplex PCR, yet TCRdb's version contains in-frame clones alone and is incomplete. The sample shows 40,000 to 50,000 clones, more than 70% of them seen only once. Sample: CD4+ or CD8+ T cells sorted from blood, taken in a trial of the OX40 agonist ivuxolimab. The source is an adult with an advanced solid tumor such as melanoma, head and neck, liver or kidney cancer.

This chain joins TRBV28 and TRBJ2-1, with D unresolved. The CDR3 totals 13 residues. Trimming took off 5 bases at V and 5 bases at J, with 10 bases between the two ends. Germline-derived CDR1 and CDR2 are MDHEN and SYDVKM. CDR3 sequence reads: CASSPGMDNEQFF. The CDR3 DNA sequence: TGTGCCAGCAGTCCCGGAATGGACAATGAGCAGTTCTTC.

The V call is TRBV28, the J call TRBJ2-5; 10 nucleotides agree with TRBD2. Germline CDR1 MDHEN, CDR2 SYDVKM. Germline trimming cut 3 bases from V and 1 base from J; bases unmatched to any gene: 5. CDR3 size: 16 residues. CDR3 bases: TGTGCCAGCAGTTTGGGGCTAGCGGGAGTCCAAGAGACCCAGTACTTC. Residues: CASSLGLAGVQETQYF. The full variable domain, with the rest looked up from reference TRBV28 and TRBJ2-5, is DVKVTQSSRYLVKRTGEKVFLECVQDMDHENMFWYRQDPGLGLRLIYFSYDVKMKEKGDIPEGYSVSREKKERFSLILESASTNQTSMYLCASSLGLAGVQETQYFGPGTRLLVL.